This TCR beta chain was observed in a study of blood T cell repertoires in COVID-19 (TCRdb year 2020). Background for the entire study: Collaborator samples came from the United States, Italy and Spain and covered acute and convalescent phases of COVID-19. The prospective study material was composed of cDNA or gDNA derived from T cells, B-cell-depleted T cells, or PBMCs. Deeply sampled blood TCRbeta repertoires from subjects exposed to, actively infected with, or recovered from COVID-19 were included in the dataset. The repertoires were released in a freely available public database intended as a resource for research on the immune response to SARS-CoV-2. The samples were drawn from two sources: the first 160 participants of the ongoing ImmuneRACE study, and some 1,300 subjects contributed by 6 global collaborators. Nearly every sample came with metadata listing a de-identified subject ID, COVID-19 status, age in years and sex. Where HLA class I and class II types were available, the types were taken from metadata supplied by the sample provider, not from assay-based typing.

Overall results and qualifications from the work: How much clinical and demographic metadata was included differed by source and by participant, and the metadata was provided uncurated.

TCRbeta CDR3 regions were amplified from genomic DNA using the immunoSEQ Assay, a bias-controlled multiplex PCR. Under the source paper's analysis protocol: The number of nucleated cells in each sample was estimated by amplification of reference gene primers within the assay. To quantify the absolute abundance of each unique TCRbeta CDR3 rearrangement, sequence reads were collapsed and filtered. For each sample, productive Simpson clonality was calculated by taking the square root of Simpson's diversity index across productive rearrangements. What TCRdb holds here is the immuneACCESS table cut down to in-frame rearrangements. Part of the clones is not present; checked against another copy, under half of the missing clones reflect an unresolved V gene, and the others are unexplained. The DNA was the basis for D and trimming; V, J and clone size are from that table. This sample has more than 300,000 clones in its table, and around 92% of those were observed once. The ten largest clones add up to 1.8% of the sample.

As for this clone: This clone's antigen is unknown. No clone much larger than this one lies a single base away; base qualities are absent.

From cysteine to phenylalanine, the CDR3 is 16 amino acids long. The retained sequence is limited to the CDR3, 48 bases, with the frame set at the first base. Via the germline V gene (reference sequence), CDR1 is LNHNV and CDR2 YYDKDF. The germline V and J ends show losses of 3 bases and 3 bases respectively, and no gene match explains 2 bases of the junction. In Seattle, one collaborating source enrolled patients while the infection was active and tracked those patients longitudinally over the course of disease. Whole blood was collected in K2EDTA tubes by collaborating institutions according to the institutions' own protocols. For TCRbeta analysis, collaborators shipped samples as frozen whole blood, isolated PBMCs, or DNA extracted from either of those sample types.

The chain is assembled from TRBV15 and TRBJ2-3; a stretch of 14 junction bases matches TRBD2. The material sequenced was peripheral blood. The TCR originated in a woman between 25 and 40 years old with COVID-19, enrolled during active disease. The DNA sequence is as follows: TGTGCCACCAGCAGCCGGACTAGCGGGGGGACAGATACGCAGTATTTT. This sequence encodes CATSSRTSGGTDTQYF.